One and the same sample provided the 22 T cell receptor beta chains below, sequenced in a study of T cells after yellow fever vaccination. TCRdb reprocessed the 5' RACE reads with MiXCR, giving one entry per CDR3 protein. This table holds 13,000 or so distinct CDR3 sequences, 4.9% found once. Sequenced material: PBMCs, either bulk or a sorted T-cell subset (CD4+, CD8+, memory, or dextramer-sorted; not recorded which), taken 45 days after the yellow fever booster vaccination. These receptors all come from a man in his thirties or forties who received the YFV17D yellow fever vaccine.

At least ten counts were recorded for this clonotype. The chain recombines TRBV7-6 with TRBJ2-3; 12 bases align to TRBD2. The trim removed 4 bases at V and 4 bases at J, leaving 9 bases unmatched. Per the germline V gene, CDR1 is SGHVS and CDR2 is FNYEAQ. The CDR3 extends over 17 amino acids. DNA for the CDR3: TGTGCCAGCAGCTCCAGACTAGCGGGAGATGTTTCAGATACGCAGTATTTT. It codes for CASSSRLAGDVSDTQYF.

The sample holds many counts of this clonotype. This chain joins TRBV20-1 and TRBJ2-1; D not resolved. The CDR3 length is 14 residues. Deletions cut 5 bases from V and 1 base from J, with 12 bases between. Germline CDR1 reads DFQATT; CDR2 reads SNEGSKA (reference sequence). CDR3 sequence reads: CSAVVASSYNEQFF. As DNA, the CDR3 is TGCAGTGCTGTGGTAGCCAGTTCCTACAATGAGCAGTTCTTC.

This CDR3 reads CASYTGTTDNEQFF. The CDR3 DNA reads as TGTGCCAGCTACACCGGGACCACAGACAATGAGCAGTTCTTC. This rearrangement joins TRBV6-6 to TRBJ2-1; perhaps D is TRBD1 or TRBD2 (5 bases each). The V end was cut by 8 bases, the J end by 5 bases, with 16 bases between. CDR3 size: 14 residues. From germline, CDR1 is MNHNY and CDR2 SVGAGI (reference sequence).

By sample fraction, this clonotype is medium-sized (0.01 to 0.1%). The rearrangement joins TRBV29-1 to TRBJ1-3; no clear D gene. V lost 0 bases to trimming and J lost 2 bases, with 11 bases between them. CDR1 and CDR2 from the germline V gene are SQVTM and ANQGSEA. The CDR3 is 15 residues long. The CDR3 region is CSVEDFGEAGNTIYF. DNA for the CDR3: TGCAGCGTTGAAGATTTTGGAGAAGCTGGAAACACCATATATTTT.

This sequence joins TRBV29-1 and TRBJ1-1; the match to TRBD1 covers 8 bases. Germline V gene sequence: CDR1 SQVTM, CDR2 ANQGSEA. V was clipped by 4 bases and J by 4 bases; unmatched bases: 11. The CDR3 loop spans 15 amino acids. The CDR3: CSVGPTTTGGTEAFF. CDR3 DNA sequence: TGCAGCGTTGGCCCGACTACTACAGGGGGCACTGAAGCTTTCTTT.

In its sample, this clonotype was seen many times. This rearrangement joins TRBV30 to TRBJ1-5, with D maybe TRBD1 (5 bases). CDR3 size: 14 residues. Between the trimmed V and J ends, which lost 1 base and 4 bases, there was a span of 11 bases. The germline CDR1 and CDR2 sequences are GTSNPN and SVGIG (reference sequence). The CDR3 DNA reads TGTGCCTGGAGTGCGGGACGGCTGAATCAGCCCCAGCATTTT. It translates to CAWSAGRLNQPQHF. Using reference TRBV30 and TRBJ1-5 for the parts outside the CDR3, the full variable domain is SQTIHQWPATLVQPVGSPLSLECTVEGTSNPNLYWYRQAAGRGLQLLFYSVGIGQISSEVPQNLSASRPQDRQFILSSKKLLLSDSGFYLCAWSAGRLNQPQHFGDGTRLSIL.

The table lists this clonotype with many counts. The chain couples TRBV18 to TRBJ2-1, with D maybe TRBD1 (5 bases). There are 11 residues in the CDR3. Germline V lookup: CDR1 KGHSH, CDR2 LQKENI. Trimming pared 3 bases from V and 9 bases from J, leaving 6 bases between. The CDR3 loop is CASSPTGEQFF. CDR3 DNA sequence: TGTGCCAGCTCACCCACAGGTGAGCAGTTCTTC.

This clonotype was picked up many times. V is TRBV10-3 and J is TRBJ2-7; 10 nucleotides agree with TRBD1. V lost 5 bases and J lost 6; bases outside the gene matches: 4. Looked up from germline, CDR1 is ENHRY and CDR2 is SYGVKD. The CDR3 covers 13 residues. This CDR3 is CAISPGQGTEQYF. DNA for the CDR3: TGTGCCATCAGTCCGGGACAGGGGACCGAGCAGTACTTC.

Comment on this clonotype: This may arise from a read error, as a much more abundant clone is one base away. The gene calls are TRBV20-1 and TRBJ2-5; 7 bases line up with TRBD2. This CDR3 contains 16 residues. Germline-derived CDR1 and CDR2 are DFQATT and SNEGSKA (reference sequence). The CDR3 DNA follows: TGCAGTGCTAGAGATTTGAGCCTAGCGGACCACGAGACCCAGTACTTC. Its protein product is CSARDLSLADHETQYF.

This clonotype was counted ten times or more. The CDR3 DNA follows: TGCGCCAGCAGTGCCGGGACAGGGGGATACAATGAGCAGTTCTTC. It encodes CASSAGTGGYNEQFF. The chain combines TRBV10-1 with TRBJ2-1; TRBD1 matches at 11 bases. In germline, CDR1 is WNHNN, CDR2 SYGVQD (reference sequence). The CDR3 sequence is 15 residues long. The ends lost 4 bases at V and 4 bases at J; junction bases unmatched: 3.

There are many counts of this clonotype. V and J are TRBV29-1 and TRBJ2-3; 14 positions agree with TRBD2. The V gene end was trimmed by 4 bases and the J gene end by 1 base; junction bases not matched to a gene: 4. The CDR3 spans 16 residues. Looked up from germline, CDR1 is SQVTM and CDR2 is ANQGSEA. This CDR3 is CSVAGLAGGGTDTQYF. The DNA for the CDR3 is TGCAGCGTTGCAGGACTAGCGGGGGGAGGCACAGATACGCAGTATTTT.

On this clonotype itself: This may be a read error: a much more frequent sequence differs by one nucleotide. Here the CDR3 DNA reads TGTGCCAGTACGGCCTCCTTCTCCTACAATGAGCAGTTCTTC. It encodes CASTASFSYNEQFF. This sequence joins TRBV19 and TRBJ2-1; D gene ambiguous. With 7 bases removed from V and 0 bases from J, the gap between germline ends came to 10 bases. CDR3 size: 14 residues. Looked up from germline, CDR1 is LNHDA and CDR2 is SQIVND (reference sequence).

This clonotype occurred many times. This chain links TRBV5-1 with TRBJ2-7, with 8 bases fitting TRBD1. The CDR3 totals 15 residues. The junction had 6 bases not matched to a gene; V was cut back by 1 base and J by 3 bases. Germline CDR1 is SGHRS and CDR2 is YFSETQ. The DNA of the CDR3 is TGCGCCAGCAGCTTGCCAGGACAGGGTTACTACGAGCAGTACTTC. Protein sequence: CASSLPGQGYYEQYF.

The chain uses TRBV28 and TRBJ2-3; TRBD2 might be the D (6 bases). In germline, CDR1 is MDHEN, CDR2 SYDVKM. Trimming removed 4 bases at V and 1 base at J, with 15 bases between. The CDR3 runs 16 residues. The DNA of the CDR3 is TGTGCCAGCAGTTCTCCGCGGGGACCAGGCACAGATACGCAGTATTTT. Translated, it gives CASSSPRGPGTDTQYF.

This clonotype was picked up many times. The CDR3 sequence is CASSFPGTGFYEQYF. The DNA for the CDR3 is TGTGCCAGCAGTTTCCCCGGGACAGGGTTCTACGAGCAGTACTTC. The rearrangement links TRBV6-5 to TRBJ2-7; 9 bases agree with TRBD1. There are 15 residues in the CDR3. V lost 4 bases, J lost 3 bases, and 7 bases stayed unmatched. CDR1 MNHEY and CDR2 SVGAGI come from the germline V gene.

This clonotype showed up many times. The chain employs TRBV6-5 and TRBJ2-7, with 8 bases aligning to TRBD1. The junction had 10 bases not matched to a gene; V was cut back by 2 bases and J by 7 bases. Germline V gene data show CDR1 as MNHEY and CDR2 as SVGAGI. This CDR3 spans 15 amino acids. The CDR3 region has the DNA TGTGCCAGCAGTTACCGAGTGCAGGGGGCGTGGGAGCAGTACTTC. This encodes CASSYRVQGAWEQYF.

Many counts were recorded for this clonotype. This chain links TRBV9 with TRBJ2-7; D is ambiguous. There are 11 residues in the CDR3. V shed 2 bases and J shed 1 base, with 1 base lying between them. Germline V gene lookup returns CDR1 SGDLS and CDR2 YYNGEE. In DNA, the CDR3 is TGTGCCAGCAGCGTGTCCTACGAGCAGTACTTC. Encoded protein: CASSVSYEQYF.

This clonotype came up many times. The J gene is TRBJ1-1, the V gene TRBV10-1; D is unclear. V was pared by 2 bases and J by 7 bases, with 11 bases between. The CDR3 sequence is 13 residues long. CDR1 WNHNN and CDR2 SYGVQD come from the germline V gene (reference sequence). The CDR3 loop is CASSEGVGFEAFF. DNA of the CDR3: TGCGCCAGCAGTGAGGGGGTAGGGTTTGAAGCTTTCTTT.

This clonotype was seen many times. The gene calls are TRBV5-1 and TRBJ2-1; D is ambiguous. Looked up from germline, CDR1 is SGHRS and CDR2 is YFSETQ. The CDR3 covers 16 residues. Deletions cut 1 base from V and 0 bases from J, with 11 bases between. The CDR3 region has the DNA TGCGCCAGCAGCTTGCTCCCTAAAGACTCCTACAATGAGCAGTTCTTC. Protein sequence: CASSLLPKDSYNEQFF. The full variable domain, with the rest looked up from reference TRBV5-1 and TRBJ2-1, is KAGVTQTPRYLIKTRGQQVTLSCSPISGHRSVSWYQQTPGQGLQFLFEYFSETQRNKGNFPGRFSGRQFSNSRSEMNVSTLELGDSALYLCASSLLPKDSYNEQFFGPGTRLTVL.

This clonotype has ten or more counts. J is TRBJ1-4 and V is TRBV28; possibly TRBD1 for D (5 bases). Deletions cut 3 bases from V and 8 bases from J, with 19 bases between. Germline CDR1 and CDR2: MDHEN and SYDVKM. The CDR3 runs 16 residues. CDR3 region: CASSLPQQVGREKLFF. The CDR3 bases are TGTGCCAGCAGTTTGCCGCAACAGGTTGGGAGGGAAAAACTGTTTTTT.

The V call is TRBV12-5, the J call TRBJ2-1; D may match TRBD1 or TRBD2 (5 bases each). Trimming pared 5 bases from V and 2 bases from J, leaving 13 bases between. There are 15 residues in the CDR3. CDR1 is LGHNT and CDR2 is FRNRAP in the germline V gene. The CDR3 region has the DNA TGTGCTAGTGGTCCAACCGGGGCCCCCTACAATGAGCAGTTCTTC. It codes for CASGPTGAPYNEQFF.

This clonotype showed up many times. J is TRBJ1-5 and V is TRBV7-2, with a possible D match to TRBD1 (6 bases). Germline-derived CDR1 and CDR2 are SGHTA and FQGNSA. The V end was cut by 5 bases, the J end by 4 bases, with 12 bases between. The CDR3 extends over 14 amino acids. CDR3 nucleotide sequence: TGTGCCAGCAGCCGAGGAGGGGGGAATCAGCCCCAGCATTTT. Translated, it gives CASSRGGGNQPQHF.